This T cell receptor beta chain was retrieved from a study of blood T cell repertoires in COVID-19 (TCRdb year 2020). General notes on the study: Collaborator samples came from the United States, Italy and Spain and covered acute and convalescent phases of COVID-19. The material from the prospective study consisted of cDNA or gDNA derived from T cells, B-cell-depleted T cells, or PBMCs. The dataset comprised deeply sampled blood TCRbeta repertoires from subjects exposed to, actively infected with, or recovered from COVID-19. The samples were drawn from two sources: the first 160 participants of the ongoing ImmuneRACE study, and fewer than 1,500 subjects contributed by 6 global collaborators. A de-identified subject ID, COVID-19 status, age in years and sex were almost always included in the sample metadata. The repertoires were released in a freely available public database meant as a resource for research on the immune response to SARS-CoV-2. Where HLA class I and class II types were available, the types were taken from metadata supplied by the sample provider, not from assay-based typing. Points the paper makes about the study in general: How much clinical and demographic metadata was included differed by source and by participant, and the metadata was provided uncurated.

The germline V gene (reference sequence) yields SGHNT for CDR1 and YYREEE for CDR2. The germline ends are 9 bases apart after V is trimmed by 1 base and J by 7 bases. Its CDR3 holds 14 amino acids, cysteine through phenylalanine. The only DNA kept is the CDR3, 42 bases in frame from the first base. The immunoSEQ Assay, a bias-controlled multiplex PCR, was used to amplify TCRbeta CDR3 regions from genomic DNA. Concerning the study's data processing: The number of nucleated cells in each sample was estimated from the amplification of reference gene primers within the assay. Sequence reads were collapsed and filtered to measure the absolute abundance of every unique TCRbeta CDR3 rearrangement. Productive Simpson clonality was computed per sample as the square root of Simpson's diversity index over productive rearrangements. TCRdb limited this immuneACCESS table to in-frame rearrangements with V and J called. A share of clones is missing; checked studies link under half to unresolved V genes, and the rest is unexplained. That table furnishes V, J and clone size, whereas the DNA furnished D and trimming. Here the sample has 200,000 to 250,000 clones; about four fifths occur a single time. The ten largest clones add up to less than 3.5% of the sample.

A word on this clone: The antigen this receptor binds is unknown. Base quality data are lacking; no much larger clone is found one base away.

The collaborating institutions used their own protocols to collect whole blood in K2EDTA tubes. For TCRbeta analysis, collaborators shipped samples as frozen whole blood, isolated PBMCs, or DNA extracted from either of those sample types. This receptor chain uses TRBV5-4 and TRBJ1-6, with TRBD1 as a weak D call on 6 bases. The receptor was derived from a woman aged 18-35 years with acute or convalescent COVID-19. Sequencing input: peripheral blood. The DNA reads TGTGCCAGCAGCTTGTCAGGGGACAATTCACCCCTCCACTTT. Its translation reads: CASSLSGDNSPLHF.